What follows describes a single TCR beta chain. The antigen remains undetermined. Germline-derived CDR1 and CDR2 are MDHEN and SYDVKM. The CDR3 has 13 residues. The V and J ends lost 3 bases and 6 bases respectively, with 8 bases between them. The sample comes from a study of neoadjuvant nivolumab and ipilimumab in lung cancer. Sequencing used immunoSEQ multiplex PCR; TCRdb keeps in-frame clones, though not all of them. Among 30,000 to 45,000 clones listed, 89% were seen once. General study results and limits: Pretherapy blood TCR richness correlated positively with resected tumor richness. Compared with tumor-adjacent uninvolved lung, resected tumors showed greater richness and clonality.

This sequence was found in an adult with non-small cell lung cancer. The starting material was peripheral blood, obtained before neoadjuvant nivolumab, alone or with ipilimumab. The chain carries TRBV28 and TRBJ1-4; D not certain. The CDR3 protein is CASSFYPYEKLFF. The DNA for the CDR3 is TGTGCCAGCAGTTTCTACCCTTATGAAAAACTGTTTTTT.